The 16 T cell receptor beta chains given below trace back to one sample, sequenced in a study of somatic mutations in cytotoxic T cells in rheumatoid arthritis. Using immunoSEQ multiplex PCR, the repertoire was profiled, and TCRdb retains in-frame clones only, with some absent. The sample shows around 18,000 clones, approximately 75% of them seen only once. Sequenced material: CD8+ T cells sorted from blood. The receptors come from an adult with rheumatoid arthritis.

The V gene is TRBV5-5, the J gene TRBJ2-7, with no clear D. CDR1 and CDR2 from the germline V gene are SGHKS and YYEKEE (reference sequence). This CDR3 is built from 15 residues. Deletions cut 0 bases from V and 0 bases from J, with 10 bases between. The CDR3 is CASSLVGGSSYEQYF. CDR3 DNA sequence: TGTGCCAGCAGCTTGGTCGGCGGCAGCTCCTACGAGCAGTACTTC. The full variable domain, completed using reference TRBV5-5 and TRBJ2-7, is DAGVTQSPTHLIKTRGQQVTLRCSPISGHKSVSWYQQVLGQGPQFIFQYYEKEERGRGNFPDRFSARQFPNYSSELNVNALLLGDSALYLCASSLVGGSSYEQYFGPGTRLTVT.

The rearrangement joins TRBV7-9 to TRBJ2-7, with 7 bases matching TRBD2. Trimming at V came to 4 bases and at J to 7 bases, leaving 16 bases not matched to a gene. CDR1 and CDR2 from the germline V gene are SEHNR and FQNEAQ (reference sequence). The CDR3 has 16 amino acids. The CDR3 reads CASSSPPGGGRKEQYF. CDR3 in DNA: TGTGCCAGCAGCTCTCCCCCGGGAGGTGGGCGGAAGGAGCAGTACTTC.

This chain uses TRBV4-1 with TRBJ2-7; 9 bases agree with TRBD1. The CDR3 is made up of 15 amino acids. Germline loops: CDR1 MGHRA, CDR2 YSYEKL. The ends lost 4 bases at V and 6 bases at J; junction bases unmatched: 10. The DNA for the CDR3 is TGCGCCAGCAGCCCGTTAGACAGGGGGTTGGTCGAGCAGTACTTC. Protein sequence: CASSPLDRGLVEQYF.

This clone was observed a few times. The chain recombines TRBV6-8 with TRBJ2-7; D uncertain. The CDR3 sequence is 10 residues long. V dropped 7 bases and J dropped 8 bases, with 9 bases sitting between them. The germline CDR1 and CDR2 sequences are MNHGY and SAAAGT. The CDR3 DNA is TGTGCCAGCACCCATAACAAGCAGTACTTC. It is translated as CASTHNKQYF.

The V call is TRBV19, the J call TRBJ1-3; D uncertain. The CDR3 sequence is 14 residues long. Trimming took 10 bases from V and 0 from J, leaving 13 bases between them. Per germline, CDR1 LNHDA and CDR2 SQIVND (reference sequence). Here the CDR3 reads CATSRYISGNTIYF. For the CDR3, the DNA is TGTGCCACTTCTAGGTATATCTCTGGAAACACCATATATTTT.

The chain couples TRBV7-8 to TRBJ2-7; D not resolved. CDR1 SGHVS and CDR2 FQNEAQ come from the germline V gene. There are 14 residues in the CDR3. The V gene lost 5 bases and the J gene lost 4 bases, with 15 bases spanning the gap. The CDR3 DNA sequence: TGTGCCAGCAGCGGTCCGGCACTTGGGTACGAGCAGTACTTC. It specifies CASSGPALGYEQYF. Full variable domain (rest looked up from reference TRBV7-8 and TRBJ2-7): GAGVSQSPRYKVAKRGQDVALRCDPISGHVSLFWYQQALGQGPEFLTYFQNEAQLDKSGLPSDRFFAERPEGSVSTLKIQRTQQEDSAVYLCASSGPALGYEQYFGPGTRLTVT.

V usage is TRBV7-9 and J usage is TRBJ2-7; D gene ambiguous. CDR3 size: 13 residues. V was shortened by 0 bases and J by 4 bases, with 7 bases between the two germline ends. In germline, CDR1 is SEHNR, CDR2 FQNEAQ (reference sequence). The CDR3 sequence: CASSLAMGYEQYF. DNA of the CDR3: TGTGCCAGCAGCTTAGCCATGGGATACGAGCAGTACTTC.

This chain uses TRBV6-5 with TRBJ2-7; 10 nucleotides align to TRBD2. Germline values: CDR1 MNHEY, CDR2 SVGAGI. The V segment lost 6 bases and the J segment 6 bases; nucleotides outside the gene matches: 8. The CDR3 runs to 14 residues. The CDR3 spells CASREAGGLLEQYF. CDR3 bases: TGTGCCAGCAGGGAAGCGGGAGGGCTTCTCGAGCAGTACTTC.

This clone has just one count. The V call is TRBV6-4, the J call TRBJ2-3; perhaps TRBD1 as D (6 bases). This CDR3 is built from 15 residues. V lost 3 bases to trimming and J lost 2 bases, with 12 bases between them. In germline, CDR1 is MRHNA, CDR2 SNTAGT. CDR3 in DNA: TGTGCCAGCAGTGAAGGGGGAAGTGACACAGATACGCAGTATTTT. Translated, it gives CASSEGGSDTDTQYF.

Here the CDR3 reads CASSLYKREGETQYF. The CDR3 nucleotides are TGTGCCAGCAGCTTATACAAGCGGGAGGGGGAGACCCAGTACTTC. The rearrangement uses TRBV11-2 and TRBJ2-5, with 10 bases that match TRBD2. CDR1 and CDR2 from the germline V gene are SGHAT and FQNNGV. The junction had 5 bases not matched to a gene; V was cut back by 2 bases and J by 5 bases. CDR3 length: 15 residues. Drawing the rest from reference TRBV11-2 and TRBJ2-5, the complete variable domain is EAGVAQSPRYKIIEKRQSVAFWCNPISGHATLYWYQQILGQGPKLLIQFQNNGVVDDSQLPKDRFSAERLKGVDSTLKIQPAKLEDSAVYLCASSLYKREGETQYFGPGTRLLVL.

The rearrangement links TRBV11-2 to TRBJ2-1, with TRBD2 matching 11 bases. The CDR3 extends over 18 amino acids. The J segment lost 8 bases and the V segment lost 2 bases, leaving 14 bases of the junction unmatched. The V gene's germline CDR1 is SGHAT and CDR2 FQNNGV. CDR3: CASSLWGLAANPGDEQFF. CDR3 nucleotides: TGTGCCAGCAGCTTATGGGGACTAGCGGCTAATCCGGGAGATGAGCAGTTCTTC. Based on the CDR3 plus reference TRBV11-2 and TRBJ2-1, the full variable domain is EAGVAQSPRYKIIEKRQSVAFWCNPISGHATLYWYQQILGQGPKLLIQFQNNGVVDDSQLPKDRFSAERLKGVDSTLKIQPAKLEDSAVYLCASSLWGLAANPGDEQFFGPGTRLTVL.

Worth noting for this clone: Distinct nucleotide sequences in the sample also encode this CDR3. The chain uses TRBV11-2 and TRBJ2-7; D is ambiguous. CDR1 and CDR2 (germline): SGHAT, FQNNGV. Trimming pared 1 base from V and 2 bases from J, leaving 6 bases between. There are 13 residues in the CDR3. The CDR3 nucleotides are TGTGCCAGCAGCTTAGGCAGAACCTACGAGCAGTACTTC. Its translation is CASSLGRTYEQYF.

This chain connects TRBV9 to TRBJ2-1, with TRBD2 identical over 10 bases. The CDR3 spans 16 residues. Germline V lookup: CDR1 SGDLS, CDR2 YYNGEE. Trimming cost V 0 bases and J 8 bases; bases outside gene matches: 8. The CDR3 loop is CASSVEAGGPLDEQFF. The CDR3 nucleotides read TGTGCCAGCAGCGTAGAAGCGGGAGGGCCTTTGGATGAGCAGTTCTTC.

The chain links TRBV28 to TRBJ2-3, with TRBD2 as a possible D gene (6 bases). The germline V gene has CDR1 MDHEN and CDR2 SYDVKM. The CDR3 has 19 residues. V lost 5 bases and J 4 bases, leaving 28 bases between the germline ends. The CDR3 is CASSRVGGHRGRYADTQYF. CDR3 DNA sequence: TGTGCCAGCAGTCGAGTCGGGGGTCATCGGGGTCGTTACGCAGATACGCAGTATTTT.

The chain uses TRBV13 and TRBJ2-7, with D unresolved. The CDR3 has 11 amino acids. V shed 2 bases and J shed 5 bases, with 4 bases lying between them. Germline CDR1 is PRHDT and CDR2 is FYEKMQ (reference sequence). CDR3 sequence (DNA): TGTGCCAGCAGCTTAAGCGACGAGCAGTACTTC. This codes for CASSLSDEQYF.

In this sample, this clone turned up a few times. The rearrangement uses TRBV9 and TRBJ2-7, with a possible D match to TRBD1 (6 bases). The CDR3 covers 18 residues. V was shortened by 5 bases and J by 3 bases, with 27 bases between the two germline ends. From germline, CDR1 is SGDLS and CDR2 YYNGEE. The CDR3 DNA reads as TGTGCCAGCAGTGCCAATAAACAGGGTTTCAGTTCTCTCTACGAGCAGTACTTC. Translated, it gives CASSANKQGFSSLYEQYF.